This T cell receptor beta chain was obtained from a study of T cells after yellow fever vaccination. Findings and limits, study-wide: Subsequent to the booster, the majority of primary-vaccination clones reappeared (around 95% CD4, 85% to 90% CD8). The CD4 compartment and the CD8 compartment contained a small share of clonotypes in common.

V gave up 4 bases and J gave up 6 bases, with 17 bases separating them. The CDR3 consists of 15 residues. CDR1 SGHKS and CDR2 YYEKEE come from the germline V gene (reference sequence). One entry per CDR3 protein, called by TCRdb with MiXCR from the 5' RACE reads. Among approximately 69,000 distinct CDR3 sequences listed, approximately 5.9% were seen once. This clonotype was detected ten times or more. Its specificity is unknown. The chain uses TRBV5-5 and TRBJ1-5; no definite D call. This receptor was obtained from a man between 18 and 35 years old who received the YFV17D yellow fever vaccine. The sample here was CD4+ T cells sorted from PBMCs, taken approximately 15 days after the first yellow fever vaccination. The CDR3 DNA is TGTGCCAGCAGCGCGCAAGTGGGATTCGGTCAGCCCCAGCATTTT. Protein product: CASSAQVGFGQPQHF.